One and the same sample provided the 15 T cell receptor beta chains below, sequenced in a study of T cells in tuberculosis. Profiled with immunoSEQ multiplex PCR; TCRdb holds only in-frame clones, not every one. This repertoire shows some 31,000 clones, about 92% found once; its top ten account for 4% to 5.5%. Sequenced input: PBMCs. These receptor sequences come from a donor between 10 and 35 years old with latent tuberculosis or without tuberculosis infection.

V is TRBV27 and J is TRBJ2-3; 8 bases match TRBD2. The CDR3 sequence is 15 residues long. Germline V gives CDR1 MNHEY, CDR2 SMNVEV (reference sequence). The junction had 6 bases not matched to a gene; V was cut back by 3 bases and J by 4 bases. The CDR3, as DNA: TGTGCCAGCAGTTTCGGGACTAGTATTGCAGATACGCAGTATTTT. It encodes CASSFGTSIADTQYF.

This rearrangement joins TRBV7-7 to TRBJ2-1; 8 bases agree with TRBD2. The CDR3 covers 17 residues. The V gene end was trimmed by 1 base and the J gene end by 11 bases; junction bases not matched to a gene: 16. CDR1 is SSHAT and CDR2 is FNYEAQ in the germline V gene (reference sequence). Written as DNA, the CDR3 is TGTGCCAGCAGCTTAGTCCCGGGGGGGCGGTGGATTAGGAAGCAGTTCTTC. Translation gives CASSLVPGGRWIRKQFF.

The chain is built from TRBV5-1 and TRBJ1-2; 11 positions agree with TRBD1. The CDR3 contains 14 residues. Per germline, CDR1 SGHRS and CDR2 YFSETQ. Trimming removed 1 base from V and 9 bases from J; junction bases left unmatched: 5. The CDR3 here is CASSLLGQGVSYTF. The CDR3 DNA reads TGCGCCAGCAGCTTGTTGGGACAGGGGGTAAGCTACACCTTC.

About this clone: One junction end does not reproduce the germline sequence, and a read error may be involved. This chain joins TRBV2 and TRBJ2-4, with D perhaps TRBD2 (5 bases). The CDR3 extends over 12 amino acids. The germline V gene encodes CDR1 SNHLY and CDR2 FYNNEI. In DNA, the CDR3 is TGTGCCAGCAGTGTGTCATCGAGGGTGTTTAACTTC. The encoded protein is CASSVSSRVFNF.

This sequence joins TRBV19 and TRBJ1-5, with D unclear. The V and J ends lost 7 bases and 2 bases respectively, with 15 bases between them. The CDR3 sequence is 15 residues long. Germline V lookup: CDR1 LNHDA, CDR2 SQIVND (reference sequence). Written as DNA, the CDR3 is TGTGCCAGTATGGAGGACGGCCGGGGCAATCAGCCCCAGCATTTT. This codes for CASMEDGRGNQPQHF.

In its sample, this clone was seen once. The gene calls are TRBV15 and TRBJ1-6; 9 nucleotides align to TRBD1. This CDR3 has 14 amino acids. Unmatched junction bases numbered 6, after V lost 6 bases and J lost 9 bases. The germline V gene encodes CDR1 LNHNV and CDR2 YYDKDF (reference sequence). The CDR3 DNA is TGTGCCACCAGAGAAGGGACAGGGAGTTCACCCCTCCACTTT. This gives the protein CATREGTGSSPLHF.

V gene TRBV9 combines with J gene TRBJ1-1; maybe TRBD1 (5 bases). The V gene lost 7 bases and the J gene lost 2 bases, with 15 bases spanning the gap. This CDR3 has 14 residues. Germline V CDR1 and CDR2: SGDLS, YYNGEE. The DNA of the CDR3 is TGTGCCAGCGGTTTCGGCGACAGAAACACTGAAGCTTTCTTT. Protein: CASGFGDRNTEAFF.

The chain links TRBV7-8 to TRBJ2-7, with D possibly matching TRBD1 (6 bases). CDR3 size: 13 residues. Trimming shortened V by 6 bases and J by 1 base, and 10 bases separated the two germline ends. Germline assignment: CDR1 SGHVS and CDR2 FQNEAQ. CDR3 coding DNA: TGTGCCAGCAGAAACCAGGGGTCCTACGAGCAGTACTTC. It yields the protein CASRNQGSYEQYF.

This clone was picked up one time. The chain recombines TRBV9 with TRBJ2-6; the D gene is possibly TRBD2 (6 bases). V was pared by 0 bases and J by 0 bases, with 13 bases between. The CDR3 totals 18 residues. Germline V gene sequence: CDR1 SGDLS, CDR2 YYNGEE. The DNA for the CDR3 is TGTGCCAGCAGCGTAGCTTTAGCGGTTAGCTCTGGGGCCAACGTCCTGACTTTC. Its protein product is CASSVALAVSSGANVLTF.

This chain's CDR3 is CASSSGVNYEQYF. In nucleotides, the CDR3 is TGTGCCAGCAGCTCCGGGGTCAACTACGAGCAGTACTTC. The rearrangement joins TRBV5-4 to TRBJ2-7, with D possibly matching TRBD2 (5 bases). Germline V gives CDR1 SGHNT, CDR2 YYREEE (reference sequence). The CDR3 runs to 13 residues. V was clipped by 3 bases and J by 3 bases, with 10 bases between them. The entire variable domain, with the rest obtained from reference TRBV5-4 and TRBJ2-7, is as follows: ETGVTQSPTHLIKTRGQQVTLRCSSQSGHNTVSWYQQALGQGPQFIFQYYREEENGRGNFPPRFSGLQFPNYSSELNVNALELDDSALYLCASSSGVNYEQYFGPGTRLTVT.

The chain is built from TRBV10-1 and TRBJ2-5; 7 nucleotides line up with TRBD1. From germline, CDR1 is WNHNN and CDR2 SYGVQD (reference sequence). This CDR3 spans 15 amino acids. After removal of 8 bases from V and 4 bases from J, the junction contained 13 bases not matched to a gene. CDR3 residues: CASPRIMTGLETQYF. The CDR3 DNA sequence: TGCGCCAGCCCTAGAATTATGACAGGGTTAGAGACCCAGTACTTC.

The chain uses TRBV7-2 and TRBJ2-1, with 9 bases lining up with TRBD2. V gave up 6 bases and J gave up 8 bases; unmatched junction bases: 8. The CDR3 covers 14 residues. Germline loops: CDR1 SGHTA, CDR2 FQGNSA. The CDR3 region is CASSVAGDRHEQFF. Here the CDR3 DNA reads TGTGCCAGCAGTGTAGCGGGAGATCGCCATGAGCAGTTCTTC.

This clone has a handful of counts. The chain joins TRBV5-1 to TRBJ2-1; tentative D call: TRBD1 (7 bases). Trimming left V 7 bases short and J 4 bases short, with 15 bases between. The CDR3 length is 14 residues. CDR1 and CDR2 (germline): SGHRS, YFSETQ. The chain's CDR3 is CASRPQGGYNEQFF. Written as DNA, the CDR3 is TGCGCCAGCCGTCCGCAGGGGGGATACAATGAGCAGTTCTTC.

The chain recombines TRBV5-4 with TRBJ2-7, with D possibly matching TRBD2 (6 bases). The length of the CDR3 is 14 residues. Germline values: CDR1 SGHNT, CDR2 YYREEE (reference sequence). Trimming took 3 bases from V and 1 from J, leaving 11 bases between them. CDR3 DNA sequence: TGTGCCAGCAGCTCGGGAGAAAGATCCTACGAGCAGTACTTC. Translated: CASSSGERSYEQYF. Drawing the rest from reference TRBV5-4 and TRBJ2-7, the complete variable domain is ETGVTQSPTHLIKTRGQQVTLRCSSQSGHNTVSWYQQALGQGPQFIFQYYREEENGRGNFPPRFSGLQFPNYSSELNVNALELDDSALYLCASSSGERSYEQYFGPGTRLTVT.

The chain has TRBV7-2 and TRBJ2-7; D call uncertain. CDR1 SGHTA and CDR2 FQGNSA come from the germline V gene. This CDR3 spans 13 amino acids. V dropped 1 base and J dropped 2 bases, with 6 bases sitting between them. The CDR3 DNA reads TGTGCCAGCAGCTTAGATGCGACCTACGAGCAGTACTTC. It codes for CASSLDATYEQYF.